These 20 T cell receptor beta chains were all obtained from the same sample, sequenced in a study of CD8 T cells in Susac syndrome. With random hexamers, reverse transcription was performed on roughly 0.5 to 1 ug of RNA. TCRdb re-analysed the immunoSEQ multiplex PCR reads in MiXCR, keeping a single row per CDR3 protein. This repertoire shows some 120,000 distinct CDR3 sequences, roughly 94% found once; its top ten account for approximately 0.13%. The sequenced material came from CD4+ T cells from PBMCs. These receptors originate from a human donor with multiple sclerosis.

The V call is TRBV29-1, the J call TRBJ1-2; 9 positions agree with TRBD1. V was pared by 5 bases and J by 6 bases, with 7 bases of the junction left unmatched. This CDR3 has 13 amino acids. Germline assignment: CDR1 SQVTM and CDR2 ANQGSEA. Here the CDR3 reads CSVFGQGTHGYTF. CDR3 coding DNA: TGCAGCGTTTTCGGACAGGGGACCCATGGCTACACCTTC.

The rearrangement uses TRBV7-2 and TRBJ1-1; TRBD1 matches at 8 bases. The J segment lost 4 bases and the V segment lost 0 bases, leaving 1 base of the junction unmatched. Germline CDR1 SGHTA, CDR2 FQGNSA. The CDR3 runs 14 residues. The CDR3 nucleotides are TGTGCCAGCAGCTTAGCCACAGGGGGCACTGAAGCTTTCTTT. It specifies CASSLATGGTEAFF. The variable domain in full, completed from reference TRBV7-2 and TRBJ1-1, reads GAGVSQSPSNKVTEKGKDVELRCDPISGHTALYWYRQSLGQGLEFLIYFQGNSAPDKSGLPSDRFSAERTGGSVSTLTIQRTQQEDSAVYLCASSLATGGTEAFFGQGTRLTVV.

CDR3 sequence (DNA): TGTGCCAGCAGTAGCACTAGCGGGAGGTCAAACACCGGGGAGCTGTTTTTT. It encodes CASSSTSGRSNTGELFF. The V and J genes are TRBV6-1 and TRBJ2-2; 12 positions agree with TRBD2. Trimming removed 5 bases from V and 2 bases from J; junction bases left unmatched: 6. CDR1 is MNHNS and CDR2 is SASEGT in the germline V gene. CDR3 length equals 17 residues.

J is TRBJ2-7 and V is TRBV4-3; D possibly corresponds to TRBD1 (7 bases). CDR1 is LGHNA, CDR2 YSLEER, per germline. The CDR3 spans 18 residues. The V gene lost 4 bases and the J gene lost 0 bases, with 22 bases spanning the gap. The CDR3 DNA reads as TGCGCCAGCAGCCCACGCCCGGAGGGGGCGGGTTCCTCCTACGAGCAGTACTTC. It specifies CASSPRPEGAGSSYEQYF.

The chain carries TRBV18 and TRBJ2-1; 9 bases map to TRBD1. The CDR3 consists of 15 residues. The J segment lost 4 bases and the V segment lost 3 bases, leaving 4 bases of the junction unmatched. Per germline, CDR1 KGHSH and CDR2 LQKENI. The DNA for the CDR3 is TGTGCCAGCTCACCGTCGGGACAGGGTTACAATGAGCAGTTCTTC. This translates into CASSPSGQGYNEQFF.

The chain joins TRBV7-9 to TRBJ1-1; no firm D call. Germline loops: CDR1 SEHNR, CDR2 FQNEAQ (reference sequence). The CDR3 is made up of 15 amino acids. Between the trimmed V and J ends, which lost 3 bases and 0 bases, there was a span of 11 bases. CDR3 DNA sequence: TGTGCCAGCAGCTTTCTCCTGACCGTGAACACTGAAGCTTTCTTT. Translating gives CASSFLLTVNTEAFF. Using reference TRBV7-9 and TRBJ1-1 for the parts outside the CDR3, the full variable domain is DTGVSQNPRHKITKRGQNVTFRCDPISEHNRLYWYRQTLGQGPEFLTYFQNEAQLEKSRLLSDRFSAERPKGSFSTLEIQRTEQGDSAMYLCASSFLLTVNTEAFFGQGTRLTVV.

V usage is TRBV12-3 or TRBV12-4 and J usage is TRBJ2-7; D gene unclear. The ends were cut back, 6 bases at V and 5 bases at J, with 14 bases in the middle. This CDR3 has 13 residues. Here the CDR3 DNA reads TGTGCCAGCAGCCTAGTTATTGAGGACGAGCAGTACTTC. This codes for CASSLVIEDEQYF.

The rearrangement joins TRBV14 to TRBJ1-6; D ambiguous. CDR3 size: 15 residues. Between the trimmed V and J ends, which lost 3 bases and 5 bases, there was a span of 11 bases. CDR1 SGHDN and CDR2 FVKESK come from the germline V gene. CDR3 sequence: CASSHGPVHNSPLHF. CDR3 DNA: TGTGCCAGCAGCCACGGCCCGGTGCATAATTCACCCCTCCACTTT.

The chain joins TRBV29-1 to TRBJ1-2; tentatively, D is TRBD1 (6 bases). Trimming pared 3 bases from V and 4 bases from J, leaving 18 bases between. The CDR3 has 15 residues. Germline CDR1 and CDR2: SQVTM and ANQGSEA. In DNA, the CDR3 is TGCAGCGTTGACCCCTCGAGTAGGGGGGGCTATGGCTACACCTTC. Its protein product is CSVDPSSRGGYGYTF.

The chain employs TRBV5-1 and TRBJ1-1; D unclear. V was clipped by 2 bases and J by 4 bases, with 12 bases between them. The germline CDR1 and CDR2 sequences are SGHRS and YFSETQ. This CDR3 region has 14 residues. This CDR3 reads CASSLRVRGTEAFF. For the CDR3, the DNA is TGCGCCAGCAGCTTACGGGTGCGAGGCACTGAAGCTTTCTTT.

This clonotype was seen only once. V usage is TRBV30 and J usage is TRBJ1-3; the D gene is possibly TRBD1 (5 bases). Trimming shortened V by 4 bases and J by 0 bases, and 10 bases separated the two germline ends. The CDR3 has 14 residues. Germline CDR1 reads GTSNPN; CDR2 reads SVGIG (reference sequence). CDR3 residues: CAWMRGSSGNTIYF. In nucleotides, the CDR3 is TGTGCCTGGATGAGGGGAAGCTCTGGAAACACCATATATTTT.

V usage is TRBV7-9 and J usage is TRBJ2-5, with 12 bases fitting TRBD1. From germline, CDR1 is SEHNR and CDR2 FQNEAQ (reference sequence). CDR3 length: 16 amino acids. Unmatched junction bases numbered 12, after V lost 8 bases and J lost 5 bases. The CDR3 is CASRRDRGPPRETQYF. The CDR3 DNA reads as TGTGCCAGCCGCCGGGACAGGGGGCCCCCAAGGGAGACCCAGTACTTC.

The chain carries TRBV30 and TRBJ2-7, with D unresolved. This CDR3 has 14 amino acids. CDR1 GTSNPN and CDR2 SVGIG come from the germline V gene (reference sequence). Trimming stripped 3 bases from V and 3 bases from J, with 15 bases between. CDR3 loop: CAWRPAVRVYEQYF. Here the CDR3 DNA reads TGTGCCTGGAGACCGGCGGTAAGGGTCTACGAGCAGTACTTC.

The CDR3 DNA reads as TGTGCCAGCAGTTACGGGACAGAGACCCAGTACTTC. It specifies CASSYGTETQYF. The chain combines TRBV6-2 or TRBV6-3 with TRBJ2-5; D tentatively reads TRBD1 or TRBD2 (5 bases each). Germline V gives CDR1 MNHEY, CDR2 SVGEGT. V lost 2 bases and J lost 4, with 5 bases in between. This CDR3 region has 12 residues.

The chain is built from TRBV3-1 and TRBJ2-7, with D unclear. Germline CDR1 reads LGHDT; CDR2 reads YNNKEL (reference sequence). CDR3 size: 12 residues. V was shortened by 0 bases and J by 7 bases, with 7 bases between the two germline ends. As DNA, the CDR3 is TGTGCCAGCAGCCAAGAGTCGCGAGAGCAGTACTTC. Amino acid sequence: CASSQESREQYF.

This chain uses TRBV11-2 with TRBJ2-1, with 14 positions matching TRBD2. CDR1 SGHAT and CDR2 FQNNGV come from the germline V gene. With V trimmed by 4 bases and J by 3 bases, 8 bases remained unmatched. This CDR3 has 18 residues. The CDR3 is CASSSEGTSGRGYNEQFF. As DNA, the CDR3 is TGTGCCAGCAGCTCAGAAGGGACTAGCGGGAGAGGCTACAATGAGCAGTTCTTC.

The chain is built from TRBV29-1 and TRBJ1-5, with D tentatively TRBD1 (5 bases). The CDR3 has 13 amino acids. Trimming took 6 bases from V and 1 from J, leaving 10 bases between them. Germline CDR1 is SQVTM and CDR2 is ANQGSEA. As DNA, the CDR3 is TGCAGCGTAAAGTGGGACAGCAATCAGCCCCAGCATTTT. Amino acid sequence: CSVKWDSNQPQHF.

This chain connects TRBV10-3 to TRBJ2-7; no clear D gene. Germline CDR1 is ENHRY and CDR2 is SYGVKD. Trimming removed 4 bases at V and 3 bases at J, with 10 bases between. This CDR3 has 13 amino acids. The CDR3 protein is CAISGRSNYEQYF. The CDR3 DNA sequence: TGTGCCATCAGTGGAAGGTCAAACTACGAGCAGTACTTC.

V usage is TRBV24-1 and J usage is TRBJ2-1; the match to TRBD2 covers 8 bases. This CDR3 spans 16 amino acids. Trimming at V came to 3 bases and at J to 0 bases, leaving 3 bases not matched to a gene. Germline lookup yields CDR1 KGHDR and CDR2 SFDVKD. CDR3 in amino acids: CATSDASGSSYNEQFF. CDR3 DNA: TGTGCCACCAGTGATGCCAGCGGGAGCTCCTACAATGAGCAGTTCTTC.

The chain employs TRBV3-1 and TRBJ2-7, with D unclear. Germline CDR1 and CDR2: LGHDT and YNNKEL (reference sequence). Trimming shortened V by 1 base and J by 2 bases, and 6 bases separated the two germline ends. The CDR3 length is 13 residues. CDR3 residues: CASSQGDPYEQYF. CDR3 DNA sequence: TGTGCCAGCAGCCAAGGTGACCCCTACGAGCAGTACTTC.